What follows describes a single T cell receptor (beta chain). Vbeta (60) and Jbeta (13) primers were used in the PCR. Only in-frame clones appear in the TCRdb table, and some are missing; sequencing was by immunoSEQ multiplex PCR. The sample yields fewer than 200,000 clones, about 80% seen once. This record belongs to a study of cytomegalovirus exposure and HLA in healthy donors. The sequencing sample was made of PBMCs. The sequence was collected from a man aged 35-49 years in good health and CMV-seronegative.

CDR3 region: CASSLVLGQGEGTQYF. For the CDR3, the DNA is TGTGCCAGCAGCTTAGTCCTGGGACAGGGGGAGGGGACCCAGTACTTC. This sequence joins TRBV7-8 and TRBJ2-5; 11 nucleotides line up with TRBD1. With V trimmed by 1 base and J by 7 bases, 8 bases remained unmatched. Germline V gene data show CDR1 as SGHVS and CDR2 as FQNEAQ. The CDR3 is made up of 16 amino acids.